Each of the 11 T cell receptor beta chains below was sequenced from the same sample in a study of CD8+ T cells in alopecia areata. TCR sequencing used cDNA made by reverse transcription of extracted RNA. Sequencing was performed with immunoSEQ multiplex PCR; in TCRdb, only in-frame clones are kept and a portion is missing. The repertoire holds 150,000 to 200,000 clones, with about three fifths as singletons. Treatment specified: oral pan-JAK inhibitor, 5-10 mg twice daily. The source material was CD4+ T cells sorted from blood, sampled between weeks 49 and 50, from a patient treated with tofacitinib. Receptor source: a human donor with alopecia areata.

The rearrangement links TRBV25-1 to TRBJ1-5; perhaps TRBD1 as D (6 bases). V dropped 5 bases and J dropped 5 bases, with 10 bases sitting between them. The length of the CDR3 is 13 residues. Germline V CDR1 and CDR2: MGHDK, SYGVNS. CDR3 nucleotides: TGTGCCAGCAGTCTGTCAGGGGATCAGCCCCAGCATTTT. Amino acids: CASSLSGDQPQHF.

This chain connects TRBV7-9 to TRBJ2-3; 7 bases match TRBD1. V lost 5 bases and J lost 2; bases outside the gene matches: 7. In germline, CDR1 is SEHNR, CDR2 FQNEAQ (reference sequence). The CDR3 length is 15 residues. This CDR3 reads CASSMRGQHTDTQYF. CDR3 in DNA: TGTGCCAGCAGCATGAGGGGACAGCACACAGATACGCAGTATTTT.

The CDR3, as DNA: TGTGCCAGCAGCAGCGGGGGGGCGTATGGCTACACCTTC. This sequence encodes CASSSGGAYGYTF. The J gene is TRBJ1-2, the V gene TRBV2; perhaps TRBD1 as D (6 bases). The CDR3 is 13 residues long. Germline CDR1 reads SNHLY; CDR2 reads FYNNEI. V lost 6 bases to trimming and J lost 5 bases, with 13 bases between them. The full variable domain, its missing parts supplied by reference TRBV2 and TRBJ1-2, is EPEVTQTPSHQVTQMGQEVILRCVPISNHLYFYWYRQILGQKVEFLVSFYNNEISEKSEIFDDQFSVERPDGSNFTLKIRSTKLEDSAMYFCASSSGGAYGYTFGSGTRLTVV.

In nucleotides, the CDR3 is TGTGCCAGCAGAGAAGGGACTCTCTACGAGCAGTACTTC. The encoded protein is CASREGTLYEQYF. The V and J genes are TRBV25-1 and TRBJ2-7; D might be TRBD2 (6 bases). The CDR3 contains 13 residues. CDR1 is MGHDK and CDR2 is SYGVNS in the germline V gene. The V end lost 6 bases, the J end lost 3 bases, and 12 bases lay between the germline ends.

V and J are TRBV6-1 and TRBJ1-1; D ambiguous. CDR1 and CDR2 (germline): MNHNS, SASEGT. The CDR3 is made up of 14 amino acids. Trimming cost V 6 bases and J 4 bases, with 15 bases left between them. This CDR3 is CASRDSPASTEAFF. CDR3 coding DNA: TGTGCCAGCAGAGATTCCCCAGCGAGCACTGAAGCTTTCTTT.

The rearrangement joins TRBV7-9 to TRBJ1-6; TRBD1 might be the D (5 bases). The CDR3 is made up of 13 amino acids. The germline gives CDR1 SEHNR, CDR2 FQNEAQ (reference sequence). The V gene lost 3 bases and the J gene lost 9 bases, with 9 bases spanning the gap. The CDR3 DNA reads as TGTGCCAGCAGCTTCGGGGGAAGTTCACCCCTCCACTTT. Protein sequence: CASSFGGSSPLHF.

The J gene is TRBJ2-3, the V gene TRBV10-3; TRBD2 matches at 14 bases. V lost 6 bases, J lost 3 bases, and 5 bases stayed unmatched. The CDR3 length is 16 residues. Germline V gene data show CDR1 as ENHRY and CDR2 as SYGVKD. The CDR3 spells CAIRTSGGGRTDTQYF. In DNA form, the CDR3 reads TGTGCCATCAGGACTAGCGGGGGGGGCCGGACAGATACGCAGTATTTT.

This clone was seen just once. The V call is TRBV9, the J call TRBJ2-1, with 10 bases lining up with TRBD2. The CDR3 is 17 amino acids. V dropped 1 base and J dropped 7; count of bases not matched to a gene: 11. Germline V gene data show CDR1 as SGDLS and CDR2 as YYNGEE. For the CDR3, the DNA is TGTGCCAGCAGCGTACACAGGCTAGCGGGGGTGGCGAATGAGCAGTTCTTC. Its protein product is CASSVHRLAGVANEQFF.

This clone was observed a handful of times. The chain combines TRBV19 with TRBJ1-5, with 7 bases matching TRBD1. This CDR3 is built from 13 residues. The germline V gene encodes CDR1 LNHDA and CDR2 SQIVND (reference sequence). V trimming: 8 bases; J trimming: 7 bases; junction bases outside the gene matches: 8. CDR3 residues: CASWNRGGQPQHF. The CDR3 coding sequence is TGTGCCAGTTGGAACAGGGGTGGACAGCCCCAGCATTTT.

Worth noting for this clone: This sample includes further DNA sequences coding for the same CDR3. Here the CDR3 reads CAWSRQGATEAFF. The CDR3 DNA reads as TGTGCCTGGAGTAGACAGGGGGCCACTGAAGCTTTCTTT. The genes are TRBV30 and TRBJ1-1, with 10 bases lining up with TRBD1. The junction had 1 base not matched to a gene; V was cut back by 2 bases and J by 4 bases. CDR1 and CDR2 (germline): GTSNPN, SVGIG (reference sequence). This CDR3 region has 13 residues.

In the case of this clone: One junction end does not reproduce the germline sequence, and a read error may be involved. The V gene is TRBV29-1, the J gene TRBJ1-1; unclear D gene. This CDR3 contains 13 residues. Germline assignment: CDR1 SQVTM and CDR2 ANQGSEA. The CDR3 DNA is TGCAGCGCAAAATCGGGAGGGAACTCTGAAGCTTTCTTT. Encoded protein: CSAKSGGNSEAFF. Combining the CDR3 with reference TRBV29-1 and TRBJ1-1 gives the whole variable domain SAVISQKPSRDICQRGTSLTIQCQVDSQVTMMFWYRQQPGQSLTLIATANQGSEATYESGFVIDKFPISRPNLTFSTLTVSNMSPEDSSIYLCSAKSGGNSEAFFGQGTRLTVV.